The next 4 T cell receptor beta chains were all read from a single sample in a study of blood T cell repertoires in COVID-19 (dated by TCRdb to 2020 to 2022). Libraries came from the immunoSEQ multiplex PCR assay. What TCRdb holds here is the immuneACCESS table cut down to in-frame rearrangements. Part of the clones is not present; checked against another copy, under half of the missing clones reflect an unresolved V gene, and the others are unexplained. The table for this sample lists about 140,000 clones; roughly 80% of them were counted only once. Jointly, the top ten make up less than 5% of the sample. Sequencing was done on a sample of peripheral blood. The receptors were sampled from a woman aged 80 or older with acute or convalescent COVID-19.

Here the CDR3 reads CASSNRQRSNSPLHF. In nucleotides, the CDR3 is TGTGCCAGCAGTAACCGACAGAGAAGTAATTCACCCCTCCACTTT. The genes are TRBV6-2 or TRBV6-3 and TRBJ1-6, with D perhaps TRBD1 (5 bases). V lost 5 bases, J lost 6 bases, and 14 bases lay in between. This CDR3 spans 15 amino acids. Looked up from germline, CDR1 is MNHEY and CDR2 is SVGEGT.

This chain uses TRBV7-2 with TRBJ2-7; TRBD2 agrees at 12 bases. CDR3 size: 17 residues. CDR1 and CDR2 (germline): SGHTA, FQGNSA. V trimming: 0 bases; J trimming: 1 base; junction bases outside the gene matches: 4. CDR3 nucleotides: TGTGCCAGCAGCTTAGCCGGGACTAGCGGGTTATCCTACGAGCAGTACTTC. It yields the protein CASSLAGTSGLSYEQYF. Based on the CDR3 plus reference TRBV7-2 and TRBJ2-7, the full variable domain is GAGVSQSPSNKVTEKGKDVELRCDPISGHTALYWYRQSLGQGLEFLIYFQGNSAPDKSGLPSDRFSAERTGGSVSTLTIQRTQQEDSAVYLCASSLAGTSGLSYEQYFGPGTRLTVT.

In this sample, this clone turned up a few times. This rearrangement joins TRBV4-1 to TRBJ2-5; D perhaps matches TRBD2 (6 bases). The CDR3 is 13 residues long. CDR1 and CDR2 (germline): MGHRA, YSYEKL. Trimming took 4 bases from V and 5 from J, leaving 11 bases between them. The CDR3 spells CASSRLGGETQYF. The CDR3, as DNA: TGCGCCAGCAGCCGCCTTGGGGGGGAGACCCAGTACTTC.

The chain carries TRBV2 and TRBJ2-1, with 7 bases lining up with TRBD2. The CDR3 extends over 15 amino acids. Germline CDR1 reads SNHLY; CDR2 reads FYNNEI. V shed 7 bases and J 0 bases; nucleotides not matched to a gene: 6. The CDR3 DNA reads as TGTGCCAGCACTGGCGGGGGTAGCTCCTACAATGAGCAGTTCTTC. As protein: CASTGGGSSYNEQFF.